The 20 T cell receptor beta chains in this list originate from one sample, sequenced in a study of blood T cell repertoires in COVID-19 (dated by TCRdb to 2020 to 2022). The library was prepared using the immunoSEQ multiplex PCR assay. TCRdb provides this immuneACCESS table in a form limited to in-frame rearrangements. Some clones are lacking; in checked studies, under half of them reflect an unresolved V gene, and why the rest are absent is not known. The sample table holds hundreds of thousands of clones, of which about nine tenths were seen once. The ten largest clones capture more than 1.5% of the sample. The specimen sequenced was PBMCs or T cells enriched from blood (not recorded which). These receptors originate from a man between 35 and 55 years old who had recovered from COVID-19.

The chain uses TRBV6-5 and TRBJ2-2; TRBD1 matches at 7 bases. V lost 0 bases, J lost 1 base, and 2 bases stayed unmatched. In germline, CDR1 is MNHEY, CDR2 SVGAGI. The CDR3 loop spans 16 amino acids. Written as DNA, the CDR3 is TGTGCCAGCAGTTACTCAGGGGGCAAGAACACCGGGGAGCTGTTTTTT. Amino acid sequence: CASSYSGGKNTGELFF.

Details on this clone: A clone one base away is much larger, so this may be a read error. This sequence joins TRBV5-6 and TRBJ2-7; 8 bases are a match to TRBD2. The trim removed 0 bases at V and 4 bases at J, leaving 3 bases unmatched. Germline V gives CDR1 SGHDT, CDR2 YYEEEE. The CDR3 consists of 14 residues. The CDR3: CASSLVSGNYEQYF. CDR3 nucleotides: TGTGCCAGCAGCTTGGTTAGCGGGAATTACGAGCAGTACTTC.

This chain connects TRBV18 to TRBJ2-5; tentatively, D is TRBD2 (6 bases). This CDR3 region has 15 residues. Trimming pared 2 bases from V and 3 bases from J, leaving 13 bases between. Per the germline V gene, CDR1 is KGHSH and CDR2 is LQKENI. The CDR3 coding sequence is TGTGCCAGCTCACCAAGGAGGGACGGGAAAGAGACCCAGTACTTC. Amino acids: CASSPRRDGKETQYF.

This clone occurred once. V and J are TRBV13 and TRBJ2-4; 12 positions match TRBD2. J gave up 3 bases and V 5 bases, and 8 bases lay outside the gene matches. The CDR3 extends over 17 amino acids. From germline, CDR1 is PRHDT and CDR2 FYEKMQ (reference sequence). CDR3 sequence reads: CASSPTSGGSIKNIQYF. Written as DNA, the CDR3 is TGTGCCAGCAGCCCTACTAGCGGGGGGTCTATCAAAAACATTCAGTACTTC.

This clone has just a few counts. The genes are TRBV7-9 and TRBJ1-2, with 7 bases fitting TRBD1. The germline V gene encodes CDR1 SEHNR and CDR2 FQNEAQ (reference sequence). Trimming removed 5 bases from V and 3 bases from J; junction bases left unmatched: 3. The length of the CDR3 is 13 residues. The CDR3, as DNA: TGTGCCAGCAGCCGGGACAGTGACTATGGCTACACCTTC. Translated: CASSRDSDYGYTF.

This rearrangement joins TRBV2 to TRBJ1-4; D call uncertain. V was shortened by 3 bases and J by 8 bases, with 4 bases between the two germline ends. Germline V gives CDR1 SNHLY, CDR2 FYNNEI. The CDR3 sequence is 11 residues long. In DNA form, the CDR3 reads TGTGCCAGCAGTGACTACGAAAAACTGTTTTTT. Translated, it gives CASSDYEKLFF. Filled out from reference TRBV2 and TRBJ1-4, the complete variable domain reads EPEVTQTPSHQVTQMGQEVILRCVPISNHLYFYWYRQILGQKVEFLVSFYNNEISEKSEIFDDQFSVERPDGSNFTLKIRSTKLEDSAMYFCASSDYEKLFFGSGTQLSVL.

The gene calls are TRBV7-2 and TRBJ2-3; D gene unclear. The CDR3 is made up of 13 amino acids. CDR1 is SGHTA, CDR2 FQGNSA, per germline. Trimming took 4 bases from V and 2 from J, leaving 7 bases between them. The CDR3 DNA follows: TGTGCCAGCAGCTCCTCTTACACAGATACGCAGTATTTT. Its translation is CASSSSYTDTQYF.

This sequence joins TRBV15 and TRBJ1-5, with no clear D. This CDR3 comprises 15 residues. V was pared by 0 bases and J by 0 bases, with 6 bases between. CDR1 LNHNV and CDR2 YYDKDF come from the germline V gene (reference sequence). The DNA of the CDR3 is TGTGCCACCAGCAGAGATTCAGGTAGCAATCAGCCCCAGCATTTT. Its translation is CATSRDSGSNQPQHF.

The genes are TRBV10-3 and TRBJ2-1, with 8 bases that match TRBD1. Losses at the gene ends were 6 bases for V and 8 bases for J; bases not matched to a gene: 6. The length of the CDR3 is 13 residues. CDR1 is ENHRY and CDR2 is SYGVKD in the germline V gene. The CDR3: CAIRQGEIYEQFF. The CDR3 coding sequence is TGTGCCATCAGACAGGGGGAGATCTATGAGCAGTTCTTC.

V is TRBV19 and J is TRBJ1-4; 8 nucleotides match TRBD1. CDR3 length equals 15 residues. CDR1 and CDR2 (germline): LNHDA, SQIVND (reference sequence). The junction had 8 bases not matched to a gene; V was cut back by 4 bases and J by 7 bases. The CDR3 spells CASSTGQGRFEKLFF. The CDR3 coding sequence is TGTGCCAGTAGTACCGGACAGGGCCGTTTTGAAAAACTGTTTTTT.

This sequence joins TRBV4-1 and TRBJ2-1; 7 bases align to TRBD2. The J segment lost 0 bases and the V segment lost 3 bases, leaving 17 bases of the junction unmatched. This CDR3 contains 20 residues. Per the germline V gene, CDR1 is MGHRA and CDR2 is YSYEKL. The CDR3 DNA is TGCGCCAGCAGCCATATAACCCTGGCTAGCGGAGCTAGCTCCTACAATGAGCAGTTCTTC. As protein: CASSHITLASGASSYNEQFF.

This clone was found once. V usage is TRBV3-1 (or the pseudogene TRBV3-2) and J usage is TRBJ2-2, with D perhaps TRBD2 (6 bases). The CDR3 contains 15 residues. V lost 6 bases to trimming and J lost 4 bases, with 15 bases between them. CDR1 is LGHDT, CDR2 YNNKEL, per germline (reference sequence). The CDR3 sequence: CASRRRDSFTGELFF. CDR3 coding DNA: TGTGCCAGCAGGCGCCGGGACTCCTTCACCGGGGAGCTGTTTTTT.

CDR3 region: CASALEEGDPYNEQFF. CDR3 nucleotides: TGCGCCAGCGCACTAGAGGAGGGCGATCCCTACAATGAGCAGTTCTTC. The chain combines TRBV10-1 with TRBJ2-1, with a tentative D call TRBD2 (6 bases). The V gene lost 8 bases and the J gene lost 2 bases, with 19 bases spanning the gap. This CDR3 has 16 residues. Germline V lookup: CDR1 WNHNN, CDR2 SYGVQD (reference sequence).

Note on this clone: This sample includes further DNA sequences coding for the same CDR3. J is TRBJ1-1 and V is TRBV5-1; maybe TRBD1 (5 bases). The CDR3 contains 13 residues. Per germline, CDR1 SGHRS and CDR2 YFSETQ. Trimming cost V 3 bases and J 1 base, with 7 bases left between them. The CDR3 spells CASSSGQNTEAFF. The CDR3 nucleotides read TGCGCCAGCAGCTCAGGACAGAACACTGAAGCTTTCTTT.

The V call is TRBV28, the J call TRBJ2-7; 8 bases map to TRBD1. After removal of 2 bases from V and 5 bases from J, the junction contained 5 bases not matched to a gene. Per germline, CDR1 MDHEN and CDR2 SYDVKM. CDR3 length equals 14 residues. DNA of the CDR3: TGTGCCAGCAGTTTAGCGCAGGGGGCGGACGAGCAGTACTTC. Translation gives CASSLAQGADEQYF.

The chain employs TRBV5-6 and TRBJ2-2; D possibly corresponds to TRBD2 (6 bases). V lost 1 base and J 3 bases, leaving 13 bases between the germline ends. Germline lookup yields CDR1 SGHDT and CDR2 YYEEEE. The CDR3 totals 16 residues. The DNA of the CDR3 is TGTGCCAGCAGCTTGTATGGGACTGCCTACACCGGGGAGCTGTTTTTT. Translation: CASSLYGTAYTGELFF.

The chain links TRBV9 to TRBJ1-1, with 7 bases aligning to TRBD1. Trimming took 0 bases from V and 0 from J; bases not matched to a gene: 8. Germline lookup yields CDR1 SGDLS and CDR2 YYNGEE. The CDR3 runs 17 residues. Here the CDR3 DNA reads TGTGCCAGCAGCGTAGCGTTAGGGGGCTATTTGAACACTGAAGCTTTCTTT. It encodes CASSVALGGYLNTEAFF.

This chain joins TRBV4-1 and TRBJ2-1; maybe TRBD2 (6 bases). Germline loops: CDR1 MGHRA, CDR2 YSYEKL. CDR3 length equals 18 residues. V lost 3 bases and J 0 bases, leaving 18 bases between the germline ends. CDR3 in amino acids: CASSQILSGWSSYNEQFF. CDR3 DNA sequence: TGCGCCAGCAGCCAGATTCTAAGCGGGTGGAGCTCCTACAATGAGCAGTTCTTC.

V and J are TRBV28 and TRBJ2-7; D possibly corresponds to TRBD1 (6 bases). The CDR3 is made up of 12 amino acids. Germline V gene lookup returns CDR1 MDHEN and CDR2 SYDVKM. V lost 3 bases, J lost 4 bases, and 7 bases lay in between. The CDR3 sequence is CASSLDRYEQYF. DNA of the CDR3: TGTGCCAGCAGTTTGGACAGATACGAGCAGTACTTC.

DNA of the CDR3: TGTGCCAGTAGTATCTGGGGCAGGGGTGGCAATCAGCCCCAGCATTTT. It codes for CASSIWGRGGNQPQHF. The V call is TRBV19, the J call TRBJ1-5; the D gene is possibly TRBD1 (6 bases). The CDR3 sequence is 16 residues long. Germline CDR1 is LNHDA and CDR2 is SQIVND (reference sequence). With 3 bases removed from V and 2 bases from J, the gap between germline ends came to 14 bases. The full variable domain, its missing parts supplied by reference TRBV19 and TRBJ1-5, is DGGITQSPKYLFRKEGQNVTLSCEQNLNHDAMYWYRQDPGQGLRLIYYSQIVNDFQKGDIAEGYSVSREKKESFPLTVTSAQKNPTAFYLCASSIWGRGGNQPQHFGDGTRLSIL.